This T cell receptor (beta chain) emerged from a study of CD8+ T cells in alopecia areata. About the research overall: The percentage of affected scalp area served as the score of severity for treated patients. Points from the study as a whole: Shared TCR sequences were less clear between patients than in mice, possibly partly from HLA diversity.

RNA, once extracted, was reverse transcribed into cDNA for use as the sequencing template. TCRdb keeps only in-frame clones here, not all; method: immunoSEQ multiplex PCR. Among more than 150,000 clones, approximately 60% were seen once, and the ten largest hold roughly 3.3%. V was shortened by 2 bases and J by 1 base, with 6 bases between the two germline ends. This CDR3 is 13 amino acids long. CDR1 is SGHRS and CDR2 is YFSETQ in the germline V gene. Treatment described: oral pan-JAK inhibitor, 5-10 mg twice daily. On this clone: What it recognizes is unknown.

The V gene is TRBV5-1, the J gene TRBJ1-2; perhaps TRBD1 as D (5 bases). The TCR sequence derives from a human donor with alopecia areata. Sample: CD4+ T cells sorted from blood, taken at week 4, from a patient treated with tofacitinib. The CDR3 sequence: CASSFDSNYGYTF. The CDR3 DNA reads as TGCGCCAGCAGCTTCGACAGTAACTATGGCTACACCTTC.